This entry lists 15 T cell receptor beta chains sequenced from one sample in a study of beta chain features in type 1 diabetes. Every isolated RNA sample was fully reverse transcribed, so sequencing captured expressed TCRB transcripts. Sequenced by immunoSEQ multiplex PCR; TCRdb stores in-frame clones only, minus some. The sample includes 860,000 or so clones, 17% of them seen just once. What was sequenced was naive CD4+ T cells from blood. The source of these receptors is a woman between 18 and 29 years old in good health.

This clone was detected a few times. The genes are TRBV9 and TRBJ2-1, with 8 bases lining up with TRBD2. CDR3 size: 15 residues. J lost 9 bases, V lost 0 bases, and 8 bases had no gene match. Germline loops: CDR1 SGDLS, CDR2 YYNGEE. The CDR3 DNA follows: TGTGCCAGCAGCGTAGTTTCGGGAGGGCCAGGTGAGCAGTTCTTC. Translating gives CASSVVSGGPGEQFF.

This sequence joins TRBV7-8 and TRBJ1-1; 8 nucleotides agree with TRBD1. CDR1 is SGHVS, CDR2 FQNEAQ, per germline. CDR3 length equals 14 residues. With 8 bases clipped from V and 5 bases from J, the junction kept 10 bases outside the gene matches. The CDR3 loop reads CASRTGSLETEAFF. DNA of the CDR3: TGTGCCAGCCGGACAGGGTCCTTGGAGACTGAAGCTTTCTTT.

This clone was found a few times. This chain connects TRBV25-1 to TRBJ1-5; D is perhaps TRBD1 (5 bases). Germline CDR1 and CDR2: MGHDK and SYGVNS. CDR3 length: 10 residues. Trimming removed 11 bases from V and 4 bases from J, with 6 bases in between. The CDR3: CAGGNQPQHF. Written as DNA, the CDR3 is TGTGCCGGGGGGAATCAGCCCCAGCATTTT. The whole variable domain, filled in from reference TRBV25-1 and TRBJ1-5, reads EADIYQTPRYLVIGTGKKITLECSQTMGHDKMYWYQQDPGMELHLIHYSYGVNSTEKGDLSSESTVSRIRTEHFPLTLESARPSHTSQYLCAGGNQPQHFGDGTRLSIL.

The V call is TRBV28, the J call TRBJ1-5; D remains ambiguous. V lost 9 bases, J lost 6 bases, and 9 bases lay in between. The CDR3 covers 11 residues. Germline V gene data show CDR1 as MDHEN and CDR2 as SYDVKM. The CDR3 DNA sequence: TGTGCCAGTTGTTCCTCTCAGCCCCAGCATTTT. Residues: CASCSSQPQHF.

This chain uses TRBV2 with TRBJ2-2; 7 bases are shared with TRBD1. CDR3 length: 15 residues. Unmatched junction bases numbered 4, after V lost 6 bases and J lost 0 bases. The germline gives CDR1 SNHLY, CDR2 FYNNEI. The CDR3 DNA reads as TGTGCCAGCAGGACAGGGTTCGCGAACACCGGGGAGCTGTTTTTT. Translating gives CASRTGFANTGELFF.

This clone showed up just a few times. The chain combines TRBV7-9 with TRBJ2-2; D call uncertain. Germline V lookup: CDR1 SEHNR, CDR2 FQNEAQ (reference sequence). This CDR3 has 16 residues. V dropped 5 bases and J dropped 5 bases, with 18 bases sitting between them. In nucleotides, the CDR3 is TGTGCCAGCAGCCCCGAACGTTTCTACGGGACCGGGGAGCTGTTTTTT. Translating gives CASSPERFYGTGELFF. Drawing the rest from reference TRBV7-9 and TRBJ2-2, the complete variable domain is DTGVSQNPRHKITKRGQNVTFRCDPISEHNRLYWYRQTLGQGPEFLTYFQNEAQLEKSRLLSDRFSAERPKGSFSTLEIQRTEQGDSAMYLCASSPERFYGTGELFFGEGSRLTVL.

This clone has just a few counts. This chain joins TRBV9 and TRBJ1-2; D uncertain. Germline assignment: CDR1 SGDLS and CDR2 YYNGEE. The V end lost 3 bases, the J end lost 2 bases, and 14 bases lay between the germline ends. This CDR3 comprises 15 residues. The CDR3 spells CASSANRRTNYGYTF. Here the CDR3 DNA reads TGTGCCAGCAGCGCCAACAGAAGAACAAACTATGGCTACACCTTC. Full variable domain (missing parts from reference TRBV9 and TRBJ1-2): DSGVTQTPKHLITATGQRVTLRCSPRSGDLSVYWYQQSLDQGLQFLIQYYNGEERAKGNILERFSAQQFPDLHSELNLSSLELGDSALYFCASSANRRTNYGYTFGSGTRLTVV.

The chain recombines TRBV5-1 with TRBJ1-1; perhaps TRBD1 as D (6 bases). V shed 4 bases and J shed 7 bases, with 11 bases lying between them. Per the germline V gene, CDR1 is SGHRS and CDR2 is YFSETQ. The CDR3 is made up of 12 amino acids. The CDR3 DNA reads TGCGCCAGCAGCCCAGGGGTGGGTGAAGCTTTCTTT. Protein sequence: CASSPGVGEAFF.

This clone occurred a few times. The sample holds other DNA sequences that translate to the same CDR3. This sequence joins TRBV7-2 and TRBJ2-1; D is perhaps TRBD1 or TRBD2 (5 bases each). The CDR3 runs 11 residues. Germline values: CDR1 SGHTA, CDR2 FQGNSA. Trimming left V 3 bases short and J 11 bases short, with 8 bases between. The DNA of the CDR3 is TGTGCCAGCAGCTTGGGACCCCAGCAGTTCTTC. As protein: CASSLGPQQFF.

The chain employs TRBV21-1 and TRBJ1-1; TRBD1 is the table's D call, not checked against the DNA. TRBV21-1 is described as a pseudogene. This CDR3 is 12 amino acids long. CDR3 amino acids: CASLPGQTESFF. The CDR3 region has the DNA TGTGCCAGCTTACCGGGACAGACTGAATCTTTCTTT.

This clone turned up a few times. The chain has TRBV19 and TRBJ2-2; D may be TRBD1 (6 bases). CDR3 length: 15 residues. Germline CDR1 is LNHDA and CDR2 is SQIVND (reference sequence). Trimming pared 7 bases from V and 7 bases from J, leaving 19 bases between. This CDR3 is CASMSQGLEGGELFF. CDR3 nucleotides: TGTGCCAGTATGTCGCAGGGGCTAGAAGGCGGGGAGCTGTTTTTT. The full variable domain, its missing parts supplied by reference TRBV19 and TRBJ2-2, is DGGITQSPKYLFRKEGQNVTLSCEQNLNHDAMYWYRQDPGQGLRLIYYSQIVNDFQKGDIAEGYSVSREKKESFPLTVTSAQKNPTAFYLCASMSQGLEGGELFFGEGSRLTVL.

The V call is TRBV5-8, the J call TRBJ2-3, with D hard to call. This CDR3 is built from 15 residues. Trimming took 1 base from V and 5 from J, leaving 14 bases between them. Germline V gene data show CDR1 as SGHTS and CDR2 as YDEGEE. The CDR3 nucleotides read TGTGCCAGCAGCTTGTATACGGCAGATTTAGATACGCAGTATTTT. It encodes CASSLYTADLDTQYF.

As to this clone: This CDR3 is also generated by other DNA sequences in the sample. The chain couples TRBV7-2 to TRBJ2-5; D not resolved. The V gene lost 5 bases and the J gene lost 4 bases, with 5 bases spanning the gap. Germline V lookup: CDR1 SGHTA, CDR2 FQGNSA. CDR3 length equals 11 residues. The CDR3 here is CASSIRETQYF. The DNA for the CDR3 is TGTGCCAGCAGCATTCGAGAGACCCAGTACTTC.

V gene TRBV9 combines with J gene TRBJ2-7; D is uncertain. The CDR3 extends over 15 amino acids. Trimming removed 0 bases from V and 5 bases from J, with 15 bases in between. Looked up from germline, CDR1 is SGDLS and CDR2 is YYNGEE. The CDR3 region has the DNA TGTGCCAGCAGCGTAGGTGGCGGCCTTGGGAACGAGCAGTACTTC. Translation: CASSVGGGLGNEQYF.

The chain has TRBV7-9 and TRBJ2-7; 11 nucleotides match TRBD2. V trimming: 5 bases; J trimming: 1 base; junction bases outside the gene matches: 13. Germline lookup yields CDR1 SEHNR and CDR2 FQNEAQ (reference sequence). The CDR3 is made up of 18 amino acids. Written as DNA, the CDR3 is TGTGCCAGCAGCCCGAGATTTATAACTAGCGGGGGTTCCTACGAGCAGTACTTC. Translation: CASSPRFITSGGSYEQYF.